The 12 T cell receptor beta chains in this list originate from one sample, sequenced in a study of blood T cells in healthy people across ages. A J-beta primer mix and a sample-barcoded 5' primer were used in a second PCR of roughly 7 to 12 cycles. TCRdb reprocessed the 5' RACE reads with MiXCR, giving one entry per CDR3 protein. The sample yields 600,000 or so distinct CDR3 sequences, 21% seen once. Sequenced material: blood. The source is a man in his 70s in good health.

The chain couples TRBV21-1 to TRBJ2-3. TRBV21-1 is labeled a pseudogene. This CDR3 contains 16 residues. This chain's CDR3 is CASSKVKGLGADTQYF. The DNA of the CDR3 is TGTGCCAGCAGCAAAGTGAAGGGACTAGGCGCAGATACGCAGTATTTT.

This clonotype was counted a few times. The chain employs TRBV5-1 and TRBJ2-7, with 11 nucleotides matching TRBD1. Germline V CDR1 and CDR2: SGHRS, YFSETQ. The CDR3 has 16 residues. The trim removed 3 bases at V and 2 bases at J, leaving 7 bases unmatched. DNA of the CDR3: TGCGCCAGCAGCTCGAATACGGGACAGGGGGCCTACGAGCAGTACTTC. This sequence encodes CASSSNTGQGAYEQYF.

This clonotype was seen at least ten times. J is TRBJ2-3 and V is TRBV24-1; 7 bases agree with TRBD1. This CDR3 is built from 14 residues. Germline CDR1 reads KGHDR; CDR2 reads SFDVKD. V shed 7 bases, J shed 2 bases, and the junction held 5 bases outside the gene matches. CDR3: CATSRGGDTDTQYF. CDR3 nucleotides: TGTGCCACCAGCCGAGGGGGCGACACAGATACGCAGTATTTT.

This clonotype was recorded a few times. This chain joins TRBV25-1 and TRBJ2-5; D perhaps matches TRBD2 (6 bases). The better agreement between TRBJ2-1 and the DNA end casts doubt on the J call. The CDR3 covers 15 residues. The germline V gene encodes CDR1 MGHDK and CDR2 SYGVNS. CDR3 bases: TGTGCCAGCAGTTTAGACAAGACAAACCGGCGGGGGCAGTTCTTC. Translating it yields CASSLDKTNRRGQFF.

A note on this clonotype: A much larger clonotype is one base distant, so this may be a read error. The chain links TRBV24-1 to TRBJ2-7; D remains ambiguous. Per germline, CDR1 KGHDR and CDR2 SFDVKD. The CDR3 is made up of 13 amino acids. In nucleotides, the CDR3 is TGTGCCACCAGTGATCCCTTAAGAAACGAGCAGTGCTTC. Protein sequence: CATSDPLRNEQCF.

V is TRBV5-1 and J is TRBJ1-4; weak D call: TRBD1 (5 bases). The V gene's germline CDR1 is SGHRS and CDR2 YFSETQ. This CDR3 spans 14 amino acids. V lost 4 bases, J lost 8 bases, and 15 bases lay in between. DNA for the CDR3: TGCGCCAGCAGCATAGGGGATTTCGAGGAAAAACTGTTTTTT. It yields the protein CASSIGDFEEKLFF.

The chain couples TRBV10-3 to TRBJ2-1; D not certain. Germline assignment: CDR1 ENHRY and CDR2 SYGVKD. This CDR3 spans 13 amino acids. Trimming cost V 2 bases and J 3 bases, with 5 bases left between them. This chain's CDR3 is CAISEGSYNEQFF. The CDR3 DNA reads TGTGCCATCAGTGAGGGCAGCTACAATGAGCAGTTCTTC.

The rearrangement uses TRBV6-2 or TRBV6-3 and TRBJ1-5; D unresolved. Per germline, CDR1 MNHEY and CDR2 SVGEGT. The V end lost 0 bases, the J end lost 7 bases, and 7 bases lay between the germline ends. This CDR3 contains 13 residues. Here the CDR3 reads CASSYSLRQPQHF. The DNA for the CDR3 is TGTGCCAGCAGTTACTCGTTGCGGCAGCCCCAGCATTTT.

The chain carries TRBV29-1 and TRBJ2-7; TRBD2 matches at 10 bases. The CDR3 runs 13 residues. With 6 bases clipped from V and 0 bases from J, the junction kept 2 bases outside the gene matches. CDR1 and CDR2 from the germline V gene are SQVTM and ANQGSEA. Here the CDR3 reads CSVASGSSYEQYF. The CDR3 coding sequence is TGCAGCGTGGCTAGCGGGAGCTCCTACGAGCAGTACTTC.

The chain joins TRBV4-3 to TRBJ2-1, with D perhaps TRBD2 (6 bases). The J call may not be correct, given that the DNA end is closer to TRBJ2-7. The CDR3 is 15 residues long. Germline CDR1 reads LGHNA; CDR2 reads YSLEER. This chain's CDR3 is CASSQGWAGPYEQYF. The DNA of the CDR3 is TGCGCCAGCAGCCAAGGATGGGCGGGGCCCTACGAGCAGTACTTC.

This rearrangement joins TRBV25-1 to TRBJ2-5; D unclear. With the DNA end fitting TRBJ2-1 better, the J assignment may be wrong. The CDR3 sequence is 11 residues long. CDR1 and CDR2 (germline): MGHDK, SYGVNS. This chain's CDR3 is CATSLLNEQFF. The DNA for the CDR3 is TGTGCCACCTCCCTCTTGAATGAGCAGTTCTTC.

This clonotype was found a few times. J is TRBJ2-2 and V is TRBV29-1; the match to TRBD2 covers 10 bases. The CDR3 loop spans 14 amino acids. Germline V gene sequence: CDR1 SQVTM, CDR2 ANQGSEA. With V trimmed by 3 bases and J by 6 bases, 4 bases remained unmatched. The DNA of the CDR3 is TGCAGCGTTGAGGCTAGCGGGAGTCCCGGGGAGCTGTTTTTT. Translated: CSVEASGSPGELFF.